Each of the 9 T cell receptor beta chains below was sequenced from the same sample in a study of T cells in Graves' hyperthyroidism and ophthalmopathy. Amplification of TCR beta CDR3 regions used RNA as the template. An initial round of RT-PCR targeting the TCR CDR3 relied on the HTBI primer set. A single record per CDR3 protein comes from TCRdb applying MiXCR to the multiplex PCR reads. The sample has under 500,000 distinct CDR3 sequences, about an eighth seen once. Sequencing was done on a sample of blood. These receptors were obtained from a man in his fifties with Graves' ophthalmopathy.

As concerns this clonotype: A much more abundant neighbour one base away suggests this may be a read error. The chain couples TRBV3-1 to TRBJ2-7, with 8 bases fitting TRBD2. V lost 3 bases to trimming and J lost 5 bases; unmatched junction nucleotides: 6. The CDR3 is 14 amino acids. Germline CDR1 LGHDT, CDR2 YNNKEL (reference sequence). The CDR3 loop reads CASSQGLEIDEQYF. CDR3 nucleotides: TGTGCCAGCAGCCAGGGACTAGAGATTGACGAGCAGTACTTC.

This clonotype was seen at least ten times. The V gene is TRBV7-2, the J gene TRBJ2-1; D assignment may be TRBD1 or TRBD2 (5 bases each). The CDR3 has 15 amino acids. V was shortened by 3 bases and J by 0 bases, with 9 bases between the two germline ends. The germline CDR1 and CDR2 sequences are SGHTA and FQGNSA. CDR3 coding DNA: TGTGCCAGCAGCTTGGGACCAAGCTCCTACAATGAGCAGTTCTTC. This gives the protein CASSLGPSSYNEQFF.

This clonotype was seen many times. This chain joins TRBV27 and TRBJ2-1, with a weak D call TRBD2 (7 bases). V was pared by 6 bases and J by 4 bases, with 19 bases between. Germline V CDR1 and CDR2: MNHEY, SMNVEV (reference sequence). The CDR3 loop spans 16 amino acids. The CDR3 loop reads CASRGRGGRLYNEQFF. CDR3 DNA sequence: TGTGCCAGCAGGGGGAGGGGGGGAAGGCTTTACAATGAGCAGTTCTTC.

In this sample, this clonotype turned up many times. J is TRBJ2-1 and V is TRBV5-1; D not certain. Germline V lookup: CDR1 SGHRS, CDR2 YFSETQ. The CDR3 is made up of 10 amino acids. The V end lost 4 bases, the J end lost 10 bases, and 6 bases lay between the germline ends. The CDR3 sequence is CASSGKEQFF. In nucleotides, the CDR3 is TGCGCCAGCAGCGGGAAGGAGCAGTTCTTC.

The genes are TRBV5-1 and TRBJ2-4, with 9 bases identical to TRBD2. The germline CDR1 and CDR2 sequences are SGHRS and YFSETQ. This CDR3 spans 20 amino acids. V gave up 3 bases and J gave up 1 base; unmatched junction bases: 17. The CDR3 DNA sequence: TGCGCCAGCAGCTCCCATGGGACTAGCAAGGGAGGGACGGCCAAAAACATTCAGTACTTC. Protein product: CASSSHGTSKGGTAKNIQYF.

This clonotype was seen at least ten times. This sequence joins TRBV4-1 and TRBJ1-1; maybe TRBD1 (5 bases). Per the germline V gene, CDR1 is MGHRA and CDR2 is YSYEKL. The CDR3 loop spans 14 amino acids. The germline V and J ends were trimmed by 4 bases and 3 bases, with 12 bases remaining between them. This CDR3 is CASSPVQGYTEAFF. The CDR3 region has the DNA TGCGCCAGCAGCCCAGTCCAGGGTTACACTGAAGCTTTCTTT.

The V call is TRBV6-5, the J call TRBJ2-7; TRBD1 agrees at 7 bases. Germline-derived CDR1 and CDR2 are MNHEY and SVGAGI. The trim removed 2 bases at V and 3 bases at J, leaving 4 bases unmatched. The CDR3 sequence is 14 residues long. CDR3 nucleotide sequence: TGTGCCAGCAGTTACCCTACAGGGGACTACGAGCAGTACTTC. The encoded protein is CASSYPTGDYEQYF.

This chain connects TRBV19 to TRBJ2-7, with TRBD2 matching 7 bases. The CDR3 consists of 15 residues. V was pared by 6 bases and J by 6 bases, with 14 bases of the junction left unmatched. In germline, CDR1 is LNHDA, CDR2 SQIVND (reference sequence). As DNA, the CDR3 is TGTGCCAGTAGGCAACGTAGCGGGCAGGGAGGCGAGCAGTACTTC. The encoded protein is CASRQRSGQGGEQYF.

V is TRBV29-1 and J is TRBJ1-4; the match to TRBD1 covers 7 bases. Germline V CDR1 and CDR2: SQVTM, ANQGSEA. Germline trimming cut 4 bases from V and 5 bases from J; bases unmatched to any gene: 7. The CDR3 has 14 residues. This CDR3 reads CSVGTGTANEKLFF. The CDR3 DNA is TGCAGCGTTGGTACCGGGACAGCAAATGAAAAACTGTTTTTT.